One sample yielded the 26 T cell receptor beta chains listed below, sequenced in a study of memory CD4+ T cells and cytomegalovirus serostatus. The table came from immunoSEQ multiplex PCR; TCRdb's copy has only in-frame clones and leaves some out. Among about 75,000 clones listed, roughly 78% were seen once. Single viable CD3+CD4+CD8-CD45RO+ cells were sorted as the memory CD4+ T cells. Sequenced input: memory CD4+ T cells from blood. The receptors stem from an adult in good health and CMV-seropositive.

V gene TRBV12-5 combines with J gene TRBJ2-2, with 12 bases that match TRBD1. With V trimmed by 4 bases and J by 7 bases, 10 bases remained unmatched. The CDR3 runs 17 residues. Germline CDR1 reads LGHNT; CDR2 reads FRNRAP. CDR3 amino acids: CASGWKRDRGQVGELFF. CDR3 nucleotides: TGTGCTAGTGGTTGGAAACGGGACAGGGGGCAGGTCGGGGAGCTGTTTTTT.

CDR3 DNA sequence: TGTGCCAGCAGCTCGGGGGGGTTCACTGAAGCTTTCTTT. Amino acid sequence: CASSSGGFTEAFF. The V gene is TRBV7-9, the J gene TRBJ1-1, with D possibly being TRBD1 (5 bases). Germline CDR1 and CDR2: SEHNR and FQNEAQ (reference sequence). Trimming removed 4 bases at V and 4 bases at J, with 10 bases between. This CDR3 has 13 residues.

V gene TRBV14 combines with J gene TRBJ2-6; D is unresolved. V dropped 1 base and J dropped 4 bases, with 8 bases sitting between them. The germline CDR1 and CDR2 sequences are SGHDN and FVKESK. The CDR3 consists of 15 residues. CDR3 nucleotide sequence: TGTGCCAGCAGCCAAGGAGTACGCGGGGCCAACGTCCTGACTTTC. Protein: CASSQGVRGANVLTF.

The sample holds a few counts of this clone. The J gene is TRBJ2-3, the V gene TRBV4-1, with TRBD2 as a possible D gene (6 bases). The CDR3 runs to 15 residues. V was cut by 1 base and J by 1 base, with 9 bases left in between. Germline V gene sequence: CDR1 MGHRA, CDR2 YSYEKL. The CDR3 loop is CASSQGAGRTDTQYF. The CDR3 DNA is TGCGCCAGCAGCCAAGGTGCGGGACGCACAGATACGCAGTATTTT.

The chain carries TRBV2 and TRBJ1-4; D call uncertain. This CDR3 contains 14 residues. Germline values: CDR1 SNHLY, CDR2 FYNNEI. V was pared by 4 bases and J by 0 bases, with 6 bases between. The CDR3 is CASSGGATNEKLFF. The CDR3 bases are TGTGCCAGCAGTGGGGGAGCAACTAATGAAAAACTGTTTTTT.

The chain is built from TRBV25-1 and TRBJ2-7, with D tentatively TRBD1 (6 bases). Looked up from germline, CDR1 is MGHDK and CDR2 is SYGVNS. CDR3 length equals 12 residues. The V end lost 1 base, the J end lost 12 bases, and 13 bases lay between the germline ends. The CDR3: CASSELGAGTYF. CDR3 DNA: TGTGCCAGCAGTGAATTGGGGGCAGGGACGTACTTC.

DNA for the CDR3: TGTGCCAGCAGCTATCCCGCGACTAGGGAGCAGTTCTTC. It is translated as CASSYPATREQFF. The rearrangement joins TRBV5-4 to TRBJ2-1, with D perhaps TRBD2 (6 bases). Per germline, CDR1 SGHNT and CDR2 YYREEE (reference sequence). Trimming took 3 bases from V and 10 from J, leaving 14 bases between them. The CDR3 totals 13 residues.

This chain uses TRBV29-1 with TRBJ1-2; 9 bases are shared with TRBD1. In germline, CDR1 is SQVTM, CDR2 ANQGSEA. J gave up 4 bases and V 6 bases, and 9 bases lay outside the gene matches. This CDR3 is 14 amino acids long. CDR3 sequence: CSVVGQGKGYGYTF. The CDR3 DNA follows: TGCAGCGTGGTGGGACAGGGAAAAGGCTATGGCTACACCTTC.

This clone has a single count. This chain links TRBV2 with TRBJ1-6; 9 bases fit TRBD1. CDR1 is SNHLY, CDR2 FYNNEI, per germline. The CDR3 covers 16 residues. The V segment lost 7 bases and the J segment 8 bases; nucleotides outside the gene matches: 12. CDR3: CASTGDRDRVDSPLHF. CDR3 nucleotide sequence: TGTGCCAGCACCGGGGACCGGGACAGGGTTGATTCACCCCTCCACTTT.

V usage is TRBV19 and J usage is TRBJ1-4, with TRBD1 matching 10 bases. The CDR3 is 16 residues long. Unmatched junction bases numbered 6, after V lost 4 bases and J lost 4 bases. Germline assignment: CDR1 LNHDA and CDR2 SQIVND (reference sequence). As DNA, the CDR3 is TGTGCCAGTAGTAATGACAGGGGGCGAGGTAATGAAAAACTGTTTTTT. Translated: CASSNDRGRGNEKLFF.

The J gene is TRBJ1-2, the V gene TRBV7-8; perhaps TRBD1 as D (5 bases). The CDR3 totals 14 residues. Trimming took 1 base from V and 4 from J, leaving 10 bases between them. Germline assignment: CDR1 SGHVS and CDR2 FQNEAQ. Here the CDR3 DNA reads TGTGCCAGCAGCTTAGGGGGGTACGGCTATGGCTACACCTTC. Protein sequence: CASSLGGYGYGYTF.

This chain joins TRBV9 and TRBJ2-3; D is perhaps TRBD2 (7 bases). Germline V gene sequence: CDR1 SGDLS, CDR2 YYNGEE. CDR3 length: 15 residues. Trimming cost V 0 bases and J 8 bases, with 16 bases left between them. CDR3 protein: CASSVAGGYFGTQYF. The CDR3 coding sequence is TGTGCCAGCAGCGTAGCGGGGGGCTATTTCGGTACGCAGTATTTT.

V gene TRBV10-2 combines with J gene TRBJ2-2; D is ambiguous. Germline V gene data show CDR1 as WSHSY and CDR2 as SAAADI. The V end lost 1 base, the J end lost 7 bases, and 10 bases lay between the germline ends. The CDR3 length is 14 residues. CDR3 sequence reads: CASSEWVLGGELFF. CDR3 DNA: TGCGCCAGCAGTGAGTGGGTTCTCGGCGGGGAGCTGTTTTTT.

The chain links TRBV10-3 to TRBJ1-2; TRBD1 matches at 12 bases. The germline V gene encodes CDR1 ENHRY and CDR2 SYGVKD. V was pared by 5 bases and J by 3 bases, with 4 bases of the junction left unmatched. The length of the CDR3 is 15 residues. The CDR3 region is CAISTGQGADYGYTF. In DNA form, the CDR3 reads TGTGCCATCAGTACGGGACAGGGGGCCGACTATGGCTACACCTTC.

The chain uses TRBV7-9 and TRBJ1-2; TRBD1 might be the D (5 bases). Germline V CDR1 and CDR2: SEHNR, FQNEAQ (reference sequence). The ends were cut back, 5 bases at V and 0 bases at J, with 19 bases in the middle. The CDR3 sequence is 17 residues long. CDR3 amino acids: CASSARDLVKTNYGYTF. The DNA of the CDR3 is TGTGCCAGCAGCGCACGGGACTTGGTAAAGACTAACTATGGCTACACCTTC.

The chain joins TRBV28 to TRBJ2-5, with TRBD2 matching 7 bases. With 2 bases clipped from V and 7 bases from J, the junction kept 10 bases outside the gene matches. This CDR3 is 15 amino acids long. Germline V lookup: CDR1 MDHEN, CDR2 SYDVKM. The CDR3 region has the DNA TGTGCCAGCAGTTTAGGTTCAGCGGGGCTTAGGACCCAGTACTTC. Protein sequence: CASSLGSAGLRTQYF.

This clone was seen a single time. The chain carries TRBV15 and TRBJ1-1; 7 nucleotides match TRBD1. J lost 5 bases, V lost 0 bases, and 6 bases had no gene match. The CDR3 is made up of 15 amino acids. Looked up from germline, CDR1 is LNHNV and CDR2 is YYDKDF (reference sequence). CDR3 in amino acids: CATSREGTVGTEAFF. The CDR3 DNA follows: TGTGCCACCAGCAGAGAGGGGACAGTCGGGACTGAAGCTTTCTTT. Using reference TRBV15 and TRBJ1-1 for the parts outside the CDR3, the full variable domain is DAMVIQNPRYQVTQFGKPVTLSCSQTLNHNVMYWYQQKSSQAPKLLFHYYDKDFNNEADTPDNFQSRRPNTSFCFLDIRSPGLGDTAMYLCATSREGTVGTEAFFGQGTRLTVV.

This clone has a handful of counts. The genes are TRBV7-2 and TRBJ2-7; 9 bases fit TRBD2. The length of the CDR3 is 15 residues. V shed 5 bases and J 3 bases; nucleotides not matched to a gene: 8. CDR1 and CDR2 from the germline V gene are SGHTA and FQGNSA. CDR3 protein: CASSISGTSSYEQYV. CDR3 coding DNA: TGTGCCAGCAGCATTTCCGGGACTAGCAGCTACGAGCAGTACGTC.

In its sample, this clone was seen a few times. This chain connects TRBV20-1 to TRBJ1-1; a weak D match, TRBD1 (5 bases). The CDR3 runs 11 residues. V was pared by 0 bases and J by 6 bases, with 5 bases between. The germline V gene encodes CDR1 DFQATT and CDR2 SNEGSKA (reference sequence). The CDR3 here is CSAREGAEAFF. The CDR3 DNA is TGCAGTGCTAGAGAGGGGGCTGAAGCTTTCTTT.

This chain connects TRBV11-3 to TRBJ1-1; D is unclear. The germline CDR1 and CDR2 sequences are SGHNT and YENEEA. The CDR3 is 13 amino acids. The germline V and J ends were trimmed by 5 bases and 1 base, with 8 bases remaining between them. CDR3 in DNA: TGTGCCAGCAGCCGTGAACAGAACACTGAAGCTTTCTTT. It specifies CASSREQNTEAFF.

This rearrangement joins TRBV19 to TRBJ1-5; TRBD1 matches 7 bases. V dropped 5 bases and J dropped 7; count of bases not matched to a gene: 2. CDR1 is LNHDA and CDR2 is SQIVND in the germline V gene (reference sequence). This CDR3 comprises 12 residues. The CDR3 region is CASSDREQPQHF. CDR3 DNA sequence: TGTGCCAGTAGTGACAGGGAACAGCCCCAGCATTTT.

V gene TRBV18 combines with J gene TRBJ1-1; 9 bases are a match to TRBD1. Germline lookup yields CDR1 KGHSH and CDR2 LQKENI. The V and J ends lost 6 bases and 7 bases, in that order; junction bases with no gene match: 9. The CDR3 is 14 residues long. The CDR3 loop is CASSQKQGAGEAFF. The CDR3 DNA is TGTGCCAGCTCGCAAAAACAGGGGGCGGGTGAAGCTTTCTTT.

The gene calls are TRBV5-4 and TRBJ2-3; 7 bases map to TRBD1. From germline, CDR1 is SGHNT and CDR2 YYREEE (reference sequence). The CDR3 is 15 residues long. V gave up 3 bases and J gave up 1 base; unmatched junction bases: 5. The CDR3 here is CASSYRQGGTDTQYF. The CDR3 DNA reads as TGTGCCAGCAGCTATCGACAGGGTGGCACAGATACGCAGTATTTT.

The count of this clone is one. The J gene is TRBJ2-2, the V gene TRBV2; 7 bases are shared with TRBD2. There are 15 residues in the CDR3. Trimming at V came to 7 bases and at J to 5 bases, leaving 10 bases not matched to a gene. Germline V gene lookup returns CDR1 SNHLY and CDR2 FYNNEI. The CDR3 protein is CASNVAGASTGELFF. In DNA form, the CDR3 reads TGTGCCAGCAACGTGGCGGGAGCGTCGACCGGGGAGCTGTTTTTT.

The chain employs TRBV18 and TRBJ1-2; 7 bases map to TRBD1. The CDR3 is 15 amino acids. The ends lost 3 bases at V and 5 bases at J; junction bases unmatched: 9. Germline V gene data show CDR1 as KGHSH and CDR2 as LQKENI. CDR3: CASSPRDSSGYGYTF. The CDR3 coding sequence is TGTGCCAGCTCACCGAGGGACAGCTCGGGGTATGGCTACACCTTC.

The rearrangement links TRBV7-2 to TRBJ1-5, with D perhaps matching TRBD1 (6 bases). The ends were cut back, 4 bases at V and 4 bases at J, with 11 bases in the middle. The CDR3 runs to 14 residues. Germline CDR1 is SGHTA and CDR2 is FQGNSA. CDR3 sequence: CASSSSTGNQPQHF. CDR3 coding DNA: TGTGCCAGCAGCTCCTCGACAGGAAATCAGCCCCAGCATTTT.